This is a list of T cell receptor beta chains from one sample in a study of T cell changes during pregnancy in multiple sclerosis. Assay: immunoSEQ multiplex PCR; the TCRdb copy retains only in-frame clones and omits some. This repertoire shows about 38,000 clones, 75% to 95% found once; its top ten account for over 10%. Sequenced here: CD8+ T cells from peripheral blood mononuclear cells, sampled after pregnancy. These receptors came from a female donor with multiple sclerosis, enrolled in a pregnancy study. Each CDR3 is given with its conserved first and last residue. The order of the fields is CDR3 protein, J gene, V gene, CDR3 length.

CDR3aa: CASSVRDFAYEQYF
j_gene: TRBJ2-7
v_gene: TRBV9
len: 14

CDR3aa: CASSLGWNTEAFF
j_gene: TRBJ1-1
v_gene: TRBV28
len: 13

CDR3aa: CASSLRDREFSNQPQHF
j_gene: TRBJ1-5
v_gene: TRBV9
len: 17

CDR3aa: CASSFTVGQGSWEQYF
j_gene: TRBJ2-7
v_gene: TRBV28
len: 16

CDR3aa: CASSSRRGGNTDTQYF
j_gene: TRBJ2-3
v_gene: TRBV27
len: 16

CDR3aa: CASSPASGSYEQYF
j_gene: TRBJ2-7
v_gene: TRBV28
len: 14

CDR3aa: CASSRPGQGALGTEAFF
j_gene: TRBJ1-1
v_gene: TRBV27
len: 17

CDR3aa: CAWSGGGYTF
j_gene: TRBJ1-2
v_gene: TRBV30
len: 10

CDR3aa: CATRTGGFDPEAFF
j_gene: TRBJ1-1
v_gene: TRBV15
len: 14

CDR3aa: CASSPGGGTEAFF
j_gene: TRBJ1-1
v_gene: TRBV5-4
len: 13

CDR3aa: CASSYSERVGELFF
j_gene: TRBJ2-2
v_gene: TRBV6-5
len: 14

CDR3aa: CASSQSGRGVYEQYF
j_gene: TRBJ2-7
v_gene: TRBV7-3
len: 15

CDR3aa: CASREPGHRGVSSGNTIYF
j_gene: TRBJ1-3
v_gene: TRBV2
len: 19

CDR3aa: CASRGWTGREAFF
j_gene: TRBJ1-1
v_gene: TRBV2
len: 13

CDR3aa: CASSSIAGALYNEQFF
j_gene: TRBJ2-1
v_gene: TRBV28
len: 16

CDR3aa: CASLRRGMNYGYTF
j_gene: TRBJ1-2
v_gene: TRBV6-1
len: 14

CDR3aa: CASSLAIETSTGANVLTF
j_gene: TRBJ2-6
v_gene: TRBV5-1
len: 18

CDR3aa: CASSQTSGGTQYF
j_gene: TRBJ2-3
v_gene: TRBV7-6
len: 13

CDR3aa: CASDSTGELFF
j_gene: TRBJ2-2
v_gene: TRBV18
len: 11

CDR3aa: CSGDGTGGYTF
j_gene: TRBJ1-2
v_gene: TRBV29-1
len: 11

CDR3aa: CASGQGNNQPQHF
j_gene: TRBJ1-5
v_gene: TRBV19
len: 13

CDR3aa: CASSLFYYLQETQYF
j_gene: TRBJ2-5
v_gene: TRBV2
len: 15

CDR3aa: CASSESAGHYEQYF
j_gene: TRBJ2-7
v_gene: TRBV10-2
len: 14

CDR3aa: CASSRGGAQWTHYDSPLHF
j_gene: TRBJ1-6
v_gene: TRBV14
len: 19

CDR3aa: CASSSPTSPGETQYF
j_gene: TRBJ2-5
v_gene: TRBV5-1
len: 15

CDR3aa: CSVAGSYEQYF
j_gene: TRBJ2-7
v_gene: TRBV29-1
len: 11

CDR3aa: CASSLSVAKEQYF
j_gene: TRBJ2-7
v_gene: TRBV9
len: 13

CDR3aa: CASSEVGGLGHEQFF
j_gene: TRBJ2-1
v_gene: TRBV6-1
len: 15

CDR3aa: CASSDRGVGETQYF
j_gene: TRBJ2-5
v_gene: TRBV6-1
len: 14

CDR3aa: CSVLGDRLYEQYF
j_gene: TRBJ2-7
v_gene: TRBV29-1
len: 13

CDR3aa: CASSPQGALAKNIQYF
j_gene: TRBJ2-4
v_gene: TRBV13
len: 16

CDR3aa: CASSPRGSGSTDTQYF
j_gene: TRBJ2-3
v_gene: TRBV9
len: 16

CDR3aa: CASSSGGGLNTQYF
j_gene: TRBJ2-3
v_gene: TRBV7-3
len: 14

CDR3aa: CASSKTGVNTEAFF
j_gene: TRBJ1-1
v_gene: TRBV6-1
len: 14

CDR3aa: CASSEEGSTDTQYF
j_gene: TRBJ2-3
v_gene: TRBV6-4
len: 14

CDR3aa: CASSWGDRGTDTQYF
j_gene: TRBJ2-3
v_gene: TRBV19
len: 15

CDR3aa: CASSLGTGTSNTEAFF
j_gene: TRBJ1-1
v_gene: TRBV5-1
len: 16

CDR3aa: CASSLGLAGDEQYF
j_gene: TRBJ2-7
v_gene: TRBV28
len: 14

CDR3aa: CATPGQDLYEQYF
j_gene: TRBJ2-7
v_gene: TRBV6-1
len: 13

CDR3aa: CASSQNFDRDTEAFF
j_gene: TRBJ1-1
v_gene: TRBV7-3
len: 15

CDR3aa: CASRFRDIGYTF
j_gene: TRBJ1-2
v_gene: TRBV7-9
len: 12

CDR3aa: CASSYSVMGGSYEQYF
j_gene: TRBJ2-7
v_gene: TRBV7-8
len: 16

CDR3aa: CASSFSPLADTQYF
j_gene: TRBJ2-3
v_gene: TRBV7-9
len: 14

CDR3aa: CASRNSGRAGRETQYF
j_gene: TRBJ2-5
v_gene: TRBV11-2
len: 16

CDR3aa: CASRLPRDQQEFEAFF
j_gene: TRBJ1-1
v_gene: TRBV9
len: 16

CDR3aa: CASSLSGTSGRRTYEQYF
j_gene: TRBJ2-7
v_gene: TRBV27
len: 18

CDR3aa: CASSLKQGRNTEAFF
j_gene: TRBJ1-1
v_gene: TRBV5-1
len: 15

CDR3aa: CASSLRTSGNYEQYF
j_gene: TRBJ2-7
v_gene: TRBV27
len: 15

CDR3aa: CASSLDSIETQYF
j_gene: TRBJ2-5
v_gene: TRBV7-8
len: 13

CDR3aa: CASSLIGHRTSGPYEQYF
j_gene: TRBJ2-7
v_gene: TRBV7-9
len: 18

CDR3aa: CASSELAGSYNEQFF
j_gene: TRBJ2-1
v_gene: TRBV6-1
len: 15

CDR3aa: CASLAGLFNEQFF
j_gene: TRBJ2-1
v_gene: TRBV2
len: 13

CDR3aa: CSVRGPSSYNEQFF
j_gene: TRBJ2-1
v_gene: TRBV29-1
len: 14